Listed below are T cell receptor beta chains from one sample, sequenced in a study of technical replicates of blood from a handful of donors. Assay used: immunoSEQ multiplex PCR; TCRdb lists only in-frame clones, some missing. The sample has some 64,000 clones, 80% to 95% seen once. Sequenced material: PBMCs. The receptors stem from a human donor in good health. Some clones in this sample may be carry-over from other donors' samples. The CDR3 runs from the conserved cysteine through the conserved F or W. D genes are given only for firm matches. Size values are once, few and many counts, or a class for expanded clones, and some rows have none.

d_call,clone_size,v_call,j_call,cdr3_nt,cdr3_aa
-,-,TRBV25-1,TRBJ2-1,TGTGCCAGCAGTGTGTCGAATGAGCAGTTCTTC,CASSVSNEQFF
TRBD2,-,TRBV9,TRBJ2-1,TGTGCCAGCAGCCCCCGTAGCGGGAGCTCCTACAATGAGCAGTTCTTC,CASSPRSGSSYNEQFF
TRBD2,once,TRBV5-1,TRBJ2-1,TGCGCCAGCAGCTTGTTTACGGGAGGATCCTACAATGAGCAGTTCTTC,CASSLFTGGSYNEQFF
TRBD1,-,TRBV5-4,TRBJ2-3,TGTGCCAGCAGCTTGCACAGGGGGCGCACAGATACGCAGTATTTT,CASSLHRGRTDTQYF
-,-,TRBV18,TRBJ1-5,TGTGCCAGCTCACCGGACAGTTTGTATAAGCCCCAGCATTTT,CASSPDSLYKPQHF
TRBD2,-,TRBV14,TRBJ2-7,TGTGCCAGCCGTTGGGGGATTACGGGGGGCGAGCAGTACTTC,CASRWGITGGEQYF
-,-,TRBV7-2,TRBJ1-5,TGTGCCAGCACCGAGGGTGGGCACCAGCCCCAGCATTTT,CASTEGGHQPQHF
-,-,TRBV7-6,TRBJ1-1,TGTGCCAGCAGCTTAAGAGGGAACACTGAAGCTTTCTTT,CASSLRGNTEAFF
TRBD1,-,TRBV4-3,TRBJ1-6,TGCGCCAGCAGCCAGGACAGACAGGGCCGTTGGCCCCTCCACTTT,CASSQDRQGRWPLHF
TRBD2,-,TRBV7-9,TRBJ2-1,TGTGCCAGCAGCCCCCGGGCTAGCGGGACCAATGAGCAGTTCTTC,CASSPRASGTNEQFF
TRBD1,-,TRBV9,TRBJ1-1,TGTGCCAGCAGCGGACAGGGGATTACTGAAGCTTTCTTT,CASSGQGITEAFF
-,-,TRBV15,TRBJ1-2,TGTGCCACCAGCAGAGTAAATGACTATGGCTACACCTTC,CATSRVNDYGYTF
TRBD2,-,TRBV27,TRBJ2-2,TGTGCCAGCAGCACTAGCGGGGTGGAGCCCGGGGAGCTGTTTTTT,CASSTSGVEPGELFF
-,-,TRBV5-6,TRBJ1-1,TGTGCCAGCAGCTTACAAGCGGCTGAAGCTTTCTTT,CASSLQAAEAFF
TRBD1,-,TRBV11-3,TRBJ2-1,TGTGCCAGCAGCGAGGGGACAGGGGTTTGGGGGGACTTGGGAGACAATGAGCAGTTCTTC,CASSEGTGVWGDLGDNEQFF
-,-,TRBV6-6,TRBJ1-6,TGTGCCAGCAGTCAGGTGGCGAATTCACCCCTCCACTTT,CASSQVANSPLHF
-,-,TRBV12-5,TRBJ2-6,TGTGCTAGTGGTATTCTCCATGCAGGACAAAGTCGGGCCAACGTCCTGACTTTC,CASGILHAGQSRANVLTF
-,-,TRBV14,TRBJ2-2,TGTGCCAGCAGCCGGCTTATCAACACCGGGGAGCTGTTTTTT,CASSRLINTGELFF
-,-,TRBV12-5,TRBJ2-7,TGTGCTAGTGCCCGACAGGTTTGGGACTACGAGCAGTACTTC,CASARQVWDYEQYF
TRBD1,-,TRBV29-1,TRBJ2-1,TGCAGCGCTCGAACAGGGGAGTTTGAGCAGTTCTTC,CSARTGEFEQFF
-,-,TRBV7-6,TRBJ2-5,TGTGCCAGCAGCACGAGGTGGGGGGGACAGGATGGACGAGAGACCCAGTACTTC,CASSTRWGGQDGRETQYF
-,-,TRBV19,TRBJ2-3,TGTGCCAGTAGTCGGTCGGCAGGCCGCACAGATACGCAGTATTTT,CASSRSAGRTDTQYF
-,-,TRBV14,TRBJ2-7,TGTGCCAGCAGCCAAGTTAACTTC,CASSQVNF
TRBD1,-,TRBV6-5,TRBJ2-3,TGTGCCAGCAGTCCAGGGACAGGGGGCTTGGATACGCAGTATTTT,CASSPGTGGLDTQYF
TRBD1,once,TRBV12-5,TRBJ1-1,TGTGCTAGTGGTTTAGGAACAGGGGGGCGTACTGAAGCTTTCTTT,CASGLGTGGRTEAFF
-,-,TRBV6-5,TRBJ1-2,TGTGCCAGCAATCCGTTGGCGCAGGACATCTATGGCTACACCTTC,CASNPLAQDIYGYTF
TRBD2,-,TRBV30,TRBJ2-7,TGTGCCTGGAAGACGGGGGGCGAGCAGTACTTC,CAWKTGGEQYF
TRBD1,-,TRBV9,TRBJ2-7,TGTGCCAGCAGCGTGGGGGGGACAGGGGAGTACGAGCAGTACTTC,CASSVGGTGEYEQYF
-,-,TRBV7-6,TRBJ2-7,TGTGCCAGCACCTTGGGGCCCCACACCGGCGAGCAGTACTTC,CASTLGPHTGEQYF
-,few,TRBV2,TRBJ1-6,TGTGCCAGCAGTGAAGCACGGGGGGCGGGAATTCCCCTCCACTTT,CASSEARGAGIPLHF
-,-,TRBV27,TRBJ1-2,TGTGCCAGCAGTTCACAGGATAGGTACCATGGCTACACCTTC,CASSSQDRYHGYTF
TRBD1,-,TRBV2,TRBJ1-1,TGTGCCAGCAGGGGACAGGAAGGGGGCACTGAAGCTTTCTTT,CASRGQEGGTEAFF
TRBD1,-,TRBV5-1,TRBJ2-5,TGCGCCAGCAGCGGCCCCCTGGGACAGTCTCAAGAGACCCAGTACTTC,CASSGPLGQSQETQYF
TRBD1,-,TRBV7-2,TRBJ2-5,TGTGCCAGCAGCGAACGCCCCGGGACAGGGGGTAGGACCCAGTACTTC,CASSERPGTGGRTQYF
-,-,TRBV4-1,TRBJ2-3,TGCGCCAGCAGCCAAGAATCCGCGCAGTATTTT,CASSQESAQYF
TRBD1,-,TRBV7-2,TRBJ1-6,TGTGCCAGCAGCGGACAGGGGGCGCGGGATTCACCCCTCCACTTT,CASSGQGARDSPLHF
-,-,TRBV7-3,TRBJ1-2,TGTGCCAGCAGCTCTTGGCGAGGGGGAGCTAACTATGGCTACACCTTC,CASSSWRGGANYGYTF
-,-,TRBV4-3,TRBJ2-3,TGCGCCAGCAGCCCCAGACTAGATCCAGATACGCAGTATTTT,CASSPRLDPDTQYF
-,-,TRBV2,TRBJ1-2,TGTGCCAGCAGTAGGGGCGGGGGCATTGAGACCGGCTACACCTTC,CASSRGGGIETGYTF
-,-,TRBV4-3,TRBJ2-5,TGCGCCAGCAGCCAAGAACAAGATCAAGAGACCCAGTACTTC,CASSQEQDQETQYF